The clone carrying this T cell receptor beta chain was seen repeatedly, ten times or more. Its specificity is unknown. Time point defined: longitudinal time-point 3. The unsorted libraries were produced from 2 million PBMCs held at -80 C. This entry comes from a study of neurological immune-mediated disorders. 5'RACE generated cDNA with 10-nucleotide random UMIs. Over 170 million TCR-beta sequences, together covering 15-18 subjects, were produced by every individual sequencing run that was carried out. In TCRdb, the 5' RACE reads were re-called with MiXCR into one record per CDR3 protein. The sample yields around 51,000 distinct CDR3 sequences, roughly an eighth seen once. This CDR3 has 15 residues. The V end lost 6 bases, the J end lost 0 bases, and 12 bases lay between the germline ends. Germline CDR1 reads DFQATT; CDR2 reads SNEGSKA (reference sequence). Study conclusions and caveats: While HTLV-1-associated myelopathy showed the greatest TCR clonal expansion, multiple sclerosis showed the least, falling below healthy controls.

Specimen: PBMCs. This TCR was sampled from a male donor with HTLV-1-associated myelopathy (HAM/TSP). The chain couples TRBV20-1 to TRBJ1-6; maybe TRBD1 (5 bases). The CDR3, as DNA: TGCAGTGCGCCACGGGGGGGCTCCTATAATTCACCCCTCCACTTT. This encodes CSAPRGGSYNSPLHF.